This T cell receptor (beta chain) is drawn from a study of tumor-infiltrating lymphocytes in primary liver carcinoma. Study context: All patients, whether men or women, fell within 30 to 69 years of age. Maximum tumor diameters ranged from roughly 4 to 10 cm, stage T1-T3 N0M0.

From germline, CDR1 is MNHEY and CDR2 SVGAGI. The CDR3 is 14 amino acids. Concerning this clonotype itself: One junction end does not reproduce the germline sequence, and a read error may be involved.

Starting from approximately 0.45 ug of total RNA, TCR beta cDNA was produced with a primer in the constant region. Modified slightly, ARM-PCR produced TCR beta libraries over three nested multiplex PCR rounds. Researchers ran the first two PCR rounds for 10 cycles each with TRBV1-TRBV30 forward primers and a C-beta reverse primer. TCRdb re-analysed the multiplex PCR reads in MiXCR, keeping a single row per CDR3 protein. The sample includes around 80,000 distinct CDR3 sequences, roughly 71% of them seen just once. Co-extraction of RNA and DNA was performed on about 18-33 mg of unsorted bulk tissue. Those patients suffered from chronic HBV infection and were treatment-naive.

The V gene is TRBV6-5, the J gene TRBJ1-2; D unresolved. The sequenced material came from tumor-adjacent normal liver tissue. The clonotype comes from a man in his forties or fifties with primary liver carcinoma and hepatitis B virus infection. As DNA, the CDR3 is TGCGCCAGCAATTCTCCGGGGAAGGGCTATGGCTACACCTTC. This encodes CASNSPGKGYGYTF.